In this sample, the clone carrying this T cell receptor beta chain turned up a few times. Its cognate antigen is unknown. The data derive from a study of T cell clones after liver transplantation. Study at large: Immunosuppression withdrawal was tried within 2 years after liver transplantation in this trial. Tolerance: complete withdrawal held at least one year, liver enzymes staying within twice normal. Study-level points and caveats: A larger donor-reactive than third-party decline suggested partial antigen-specific deletion. Post-transplant, graft-donor-reactive CD4 TCRbeta sequences in blood dropped significantly in most of the 8 subjects.

V lost 2 bases and J 0 bases, leaving 10 bases between the germline ends. Looked up from germline, CDR1 is MGHRA and CDR2 is YSYEKL. The CDR3 contains 15 residues. Only in-frame clones appear in the TCRdb table, and some are missing; sequencing was by immunoSEQ multiplex PCR. The profile shows 20,000 to 25,000 clones, approximately 84% of them singletons. The receptor's source is a human patient who received a liver transplant. The graft donor may account for some of the T cells. The chain carries TRBV4-1 and TRBJ1-1, with a weak D call TRBD1 (5 bases). The specimen was CD8+ T cells from blood, collected roughly 55 months after liver transplant. The CDR3 here is CASSQQGFLNTEAFF. The DNA of the CDR3 is TGCGCCAGCAGCCAACAGGGATTTCTGAACACTGAAGCTTTCTTT.